This is a list of T cell receptor beta chains from one sample in a study of blood T cell repertoires in COVID-19. Clones were read by immunoSEQ multiplex PCR, and TCRdb kept only the in-frame ones, dropping some. The data contain about 180,000 clones, roughly 90% of them singletons. Sample: peripheral blood. The receptors come from a man aged 50-59 years with acute or convalescent COVID-19. Each CDR3 is given with its conserved first and last residue. Clone size is shown for a subset of rows, as once, few, many or a class of expanded clone.

V gene	clone size	J gene	CDR3 length	CDR3 protein
TRBV5-1	few	TRBJ1-4	15	CASSAQQGAGEKLFF
TRBV9	.	TRBJ2-7	16	CASSVSATSGSYEQYF
TRBV9	.	TRBJ1-6	12	CASSKGATPLHF
TRBV19	.	TRBJ2-7	14	CASNPRGVTDEQYF
TRBV18	.	TRBJ1-2	15	CASSTRDRANYGYTF
TRBV10-3	.	TRBJ2-2	14	CAIRPGARTGELFF
TRBV11-2	once	TRBJ2-1	17	CASSWPRFSGSLNEQFF
TRBV7-2	.	TRBJ2-3	14	CASSFGAPRDTQYF
TRBV29-1	.	TRBJ2-4	11	CSGGLAGVQYF
TRBV27	.	TRBJ1-6	15	CATSTSLSYNSPLHF
TRBV5-1	.	TRBJ1-1	14	CASSLDRRNTEAFF
TRBV15	.	TRBJ1-6	15	CATSREGQHNSPLHF
TRBV19	.	TRBJ1-1	15	CASGRQTGGVTEAFF
TRBV19	.	TRBJ2-1	15	CASSDREMVVNEQFF
TRBV6-6	.	TRBJ2-1	12	CASRESPMMQFF
TRBV7-2	.	TRBJ2-5	14	CASSLGSVRETQYF
TRBV7-9	.	TRBJ1-2	13	CASSLGQNYGYTF